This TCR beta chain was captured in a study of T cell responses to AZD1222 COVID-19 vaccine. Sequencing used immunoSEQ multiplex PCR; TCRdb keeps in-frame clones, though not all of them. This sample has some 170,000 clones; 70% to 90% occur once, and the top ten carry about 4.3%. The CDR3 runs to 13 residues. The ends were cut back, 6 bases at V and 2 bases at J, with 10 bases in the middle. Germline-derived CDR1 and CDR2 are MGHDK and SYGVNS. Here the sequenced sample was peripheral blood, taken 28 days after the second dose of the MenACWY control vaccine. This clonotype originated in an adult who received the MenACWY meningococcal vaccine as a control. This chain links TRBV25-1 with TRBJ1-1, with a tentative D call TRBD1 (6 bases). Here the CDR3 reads CASSVQGNTEAFF. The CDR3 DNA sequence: TGTGCCAGCAGCGTACAGGGTAACACTGAAGCTTTCTTT.